One T cell receptor beta chain is described in this entry. The antigen is unknown. The read ends 3 residues early relative to the CDR3; the germline J gene fills the gap. The data belong to a study of T cells in women clearing cervical HPV infection. As for the study in general: No precancer developed; the control's incident HPV16 infection cleared within 12 months. Case blood drawn at lesion detection; control blood after infection cleared. Study-level findings and limits: Effector/memory and HPV-specific T cells were not isolated, and association timing is unknown. Combining TCR richness with V gene abundances gave 0.65 to 0.85 AUC.

The CDR3 is made up of 14 amino acids. Per the germline V gene, CDR1 is LNHDA and CDR2 is SQIVND (reference sequence). The assay was immunoSEQ multiplex PCR, and TCRdb's table has in-frame clones only and misses some. The sample table includes about 24,000 clones. The chain carries TRBV19 and TRBJ1-2, with no clear D. The receptor's source is a woman between 18 and 70 years old with a cervical HPV16 infection that either progressed to CIN3+ or cleared (not recorded which). Specimen: blood buffy coat. CDR3 in amino acids: CASSPQPGLRGYTF. The CDR3 DNA, read in part, is TGTGCCAGTAGTCCGCAGCCGGGGTTACGGGGC. Based on the CDR3 plus reference TRBV19 and TRBJ1-2, the full variable domain is DGGITQSPKYLFRKEGQNVTLSCEQNLNHDAMYWYRQDPGQGLRLIYYSQIVNDFQKGDIAEGYSVSREKKESFPLTVTSAQKNPTAFYLCASSPQPGLRGYTFGSGTRLTVV.